The 7 T cell receptor beta chains presented below share a single source sample, sequenced in a study of cytomegalovirus exposure and HLA in healthy donors. PCR involved 60 Vbeta and 13 Jbeta primers. Sequencing was performed with immunoSEQ multiplex PCR; in TCRdb, only in-frame clones are kept and a portion is missing. The sample has around 150,000 clones; around three quarters are singletons. Sequenced input: PBMCs. The receptors stem from a man aged 30-40 years in good health and CMV-seropositive.

This clone was detected only once. The chain couples TRBV28 to TRBJ2-3; unclear D gene. V lost 6 bases and J 6 bases, leaving 10 bases between the germline ends. Germline V gene data show CDR1 as MDHEN and CDR2 as SYDVKM. The CDR3 loop spans 12 amino acids. In DNA, the CDR3 is TGTGCCAGCAGCCCCATCCGGGATACGCAGTATTTT. It codes for CASSPIRDTQYF. The full variable domain, its missing parts supplied by reference TRBV28 and TRBJ2-3, is DVKVTQSSRYLVKRTGEKVFLECVQDMDHENMFWYRQDPGLGLRLIYFSYDVKMKEKGDIPEGYSVSREKKERFSLILESASTNQTSMYLCASSPIRDTQYFGPGTRLTVL.

The chain employs TRBV28 and TRBJ2-3; D possibly corresponds to TRBD1 (6 bases). CDR1 and CDR2 (germline): MDHEN, SYDVKM. V was pared by 6 bases and J by 2 bases, with 9 bases between. The CDR3 loop spans 13 amino acids. The CDR3 DNA reads TGTGCCAGCAGAGACAGGACCACAGATACGCAGTATTTT. The encoded protein is CASRDRTTDTQYF.

This chain links TRBV2 with TRBJ2-1; 7 nucleotides line up with TRBD1. This CDR3 contains 14 residues. Looked up from germline, CDR1 is SNHLY and CDR2 is FYNNEI. With V trimmed by 8 bases and J by 6 bases, 10 bases remained unmatched. The CDR3 DNA reads as TGTGCCAGCGGGACGACAGGGCCTAGCAATGAGCAGTTCTTC. It codes for CASGTTGPSNEQFF. Complete variable domain (other parts from reference TRBV2 and TRBJ2-1): EPEVTQTPSHQVTQMGQEVILRCVPISNHLYFYWYRQILGQKVEFLVSFYNNEISEKSEIFDDQFSVERPDGSNFTLKIRSTKLEDSAMYFCASGTTGPSNEQFFGPGTRLTVL.

DNA of the CDR3: TGCGCCAGCAGCCAAGATGAACAGGGGGTCCCCCATCAGCCCCAGCATTTT. Amino acids: CASSQDEQGVPHQPQHF. The gene calls are TRBV4-1 and TRBJ1-5; 8 nucleotides align to TRBD1. The CDR3 has 17 residues. V gave up 0 bases and J gave up 5 bases; unmatched junction bases: 9. CDR1 is MGHRA and CDR2 is YSYEKL in the germline V gene.

This clone was recorded once. J is TRBJ2-2 and V is TRBV4-3; 8 bases agree with TRBD2. CDR1 is LGHNA and CDR2 is YSLEER in the germline V gene. V shed 0 bases and J 0 bases; nucleotides not matched to a gene: 6. The length of the CDR3 is 18 residues. Here the CDR3 DNA reads TGCGCCAGCAGCCAAGACCGTCCCGGGGGGGCGAACACCGGGGAGCTGTTTTTT. It encodes CASSQDRPGGANTGELFF.

The chain has TRBV27 and TRBJ1-2, with 10 bases that match TRBD1. Unmatched junction bases numbered 8, after V lost 5 bases and J lost 8 bases. Germline V lookup: CDR1 MNHEY, CDR2 SMNVEV (reference sequence). This CDR3 comprises 14 residues. In DNA form, the CDR3 reads TGTGCCAGCAGTGCCCGACAGGGGGCGCAAGGCTACACCTTC. The encoded protein is CASSARQGAQGYTF.

This clone was counted only a few times. J is TRBJ2-7 and V is TRBV5-4, with 7 bases identical to TRBD1. V shed 4 bases and J 5 bases; nucleotides not matched to a gene: 12. Germline values: CDR1 SGHNT, CDR2 YYREEE (reference sequence). This CDR3 has 15 amino acids. In DNA form, the CDR3 reads TGTGCCAGCAGCAGCAGGACAGGTCCGAAAGACGAGCAGTACTTC. Translated, it gives CASSSRTGPKDEQYF. Using reference TRBV5-4 and TRBJ2-7 for the parts outside the CDR3, the full variable domain is ETGVTQSPTHLIKTRGQQVTLRCSSQSGHNTVSWYQQALGQGPQFIFQYYREEENGRGNFPPRFSGLQFPNYSSELNVNALELDDSALYLCASSSRTGPKDEQYFGPGTRLTVT.